Sequencing of this T cell receptor beta chain was carried out in a study of response to subunit inactivated influenza vaccine. To note about this clonotype: Its specificity is not known.

The CDR3 contains 15 residues. V lost 1 base and J lost 4; bases outside the gene matches: 7. Per germline, CDR1 DFQATT and CDR2 SNEGSKA (reference sequence). Study findings and constraints: That few new T cells are recruited by each seasonal influenza vaccination was the authors' suggestion.

In TCRdb, the RT-PCR reads were re-called with MiXCR into one record per CDR3 protein. The sample contains about 500,000 distinct CDR3 sequences, approximately 12% of which appear only once. This sequence was found in a middle-aged man who received an inactivated influenza vaccine. This sample comprised PBMCs from blood, obtained more than 35 days after vaccination. The chain couples TRBV20-1 to TRBJ2-5; 9 bases match TRBD2. This CDR3 is CSARVIAGVSETQYF. The CDR3 region has the DNA TGCAGTGCTAGAGTTATAGCGGGAGTCTCAGAGACCCAGTACTTC.